This note documents a single T cell receptor (beta chain) sequence. The assay was run at deep level. Repertoires were generated with immunoSEQ multiplex PCR, while TCRdb's copy carries only in-frame clones and drops some. The data show fewer than 1 million clones, roughly 96% seen once. The source of the sample is a study of shared clonotypes between healthy human individuals. In the naive CD8 group, cells lacked CD45RO and were positively selected for CCR7, so terminally differentiated effector memory CD45RA+ cells were left out. V dropped 2 bases and J dropped 4 bases, with 10 bases sitting between them. The CDR3 has 14 residues. Germline assignment: CDR1 SEHNR and CDR2 FQNEAQ (reference sequence).

The clonotype was recovered from a man aged 25 to 40 in good health. The chain links TRBV7-9 to TRBJ2-3; no definite D call. The sequenced sample consisted of naive CD8+ T cells sorted from blood. The CDR3 region has the DNA TGTGCCAGCAGCTTATCCGGCATCCCAGATACGCAGTATTTT. Its translation is CASSLSGIPDTQYF.